This T cell receptor (beta chain) was observed in a study of blood T cell repertoires in COVID-19. Generated by immunoSEQ multiplex PCR, the TCRdb table keeps only in-frame clones and is missing some. Of almost 500,000 clones detected, 75% to 90% appear once; the ten largest clones hold just over 8%. All enrollees were about 18 to 89 years old and from 20 to 30 US areas. Trimming removed 7 bases at V and 1 base at J, with 9 bases between. Germline-derived CDR1 and CDR2 are SGHRS and YFSETQ. The CDR3 covers 13 residues. The specimen sequenced was PBMCs or T cells enriched from blood (not recorded which). The receptor was isolated from a woman aged 60-70 years who had recovered from COVID-19. This chain connects TRBV5-1 to TRBJ1-3; D unclear. Here the CDR3 DNA reads TGCGCCAGCGGCCCGGGGTCTGGAAACACCATATATTTT. Its protein is CASGPGSGNTIYF.